What follows are 27 T cell receptor beta chains derived from one specimen sequenced in a study of cytomegalovirus exposure and HLA in healthy donors. Profiling relied on immunoSEQ multiplex PCR, and the TCRdb table lists in-frame clones only, not all of them. In the table there are roughly 250,000 clones, just under 90% of which are singletons. The sample was PBMCs. The receptors derive from a man between 18 and 29 years old in good health and CMV-seronegative.

V gene TRBV29-1 combines with J gene TRBJ2-3, with a possible D match to TRBD2 (5 bases). Germline V gene lookup returns CDR1 SQVTM and CDR2 ANQGSEA. The length of the CDR3 is 11 residues. V was pared by 6 bases and J by 4 bases, with 8 bases between. The DNA for the CDR3 is TGCAGCGTGGGCGGGCCAGATACGCAGTATTTT. Its translation: CSVGGPDTQYF.

V usage is TRBV9 and J usage is TRBJ2-2; 10 bases map to TRBD2. Trimming removed 1 base from V and 2 bases from J; junction bases left unmatched: 11. The CDR3 extends over 19 amino acids. CDR1 and CDR2 from the germline V gene are SGDLS and YYNGEE. In DNA, the CDR3 is TGTGCCAGCAGCGTACGTCCTAGCGGGGGCCATGAAAACACCGGGGAGCTGTTTTTT. Translating gives CASSVRPSGGHENTGELFF.

The genes are TRBV7-8 and TRBJ1-2; D might be TRBD1 (6 bases). The V end lost 5 bases, the J end lost 12 bases, and 22 bases lay between the germline ends. Germline V CDR1 and CDR2: SGHVS, FQNEAQ. The length of the CDR3 is 14 residues. CDR3 sequence: CASSHNTDRVSNTF. CDR3 DNA: TGTGCCAGCAGCCATAATACGGACAGAGTCTCCAACACCTTC. Full variable domain (remainder filled in from reference TRBV7-8 and TRBJ1-2): GAGVSQSPRYKVAKRGQDVALRCDPISGHVSLFWYQQALGQGPEFLTYFQNEAQLDKSGLPSDRFFAERPEGSVSTLKIQRTQQEDSAVYLCASSHNTDRVSNTFGSGTRLTVV.

This clone appeared a single time. V and J are TRBV2 and TRBJ1-5; TRBD1 aligns across 8 bases. The germline V gene encodes CDR1 SNHLY and CDR2 FYNNEI. The CDR3 totals 16 residues. The V and J ends lost 6 bases and 2 bases, in that order; junction bases with no gene match: 9. Here the CDR3 reads CASRRRLDRGNQPQHF. The CDR3 nucleotides are TGTGCCAGCAGACGAAGGTTGGACAGGGGCAATCAGCCCCAGCATTTT.

V usage is TRBV13 and J usage is TRBJ2-1; 10 bases agree with TRBD2. Germline assignment: CDR1 PRHDT and CDR2 FYEKMQ (reference sequence). CDR3 length: 15 residues. Trimming took 5 bases from V and 4 from J; bases not matched to a gene: 5. The CDR3 DNA reads as TGTGCCAGCAGCGAAGCGGGAGGGATATACAATGAGCAGTTCTTC. Translating gives CASSEAGGIYNEQFF.

This chain uses TRBV10-1 with TRBJ2-3; D is possibly TRBD2 (6 bases). CDR1 is WNHNN and CDR2 is SYGVQD in the germline V gene (reference sequence). V was cut by 2 bases and J by 7 bases, with 10 bases left in between. The CDR3 spans 13 residues. The CDR3 is CASSEPGGNTQYF. In DNA form, the CDR3 reads TGCGCCAGCAGTGAGCCTGGGGGGAATACGCAGTATTTT.

The chain has TRBV5-6 and TRBJ1-3; 8 nucleotides line up with TRBD1. The CDR3 extends over 17 amino acids. Germline CDR1 SGHDT, CDR2 YYEEEE. The V segment lost 7 bases and the J segment 1 base; nucleotides outside the gene matches: 13. The CDR3 DNA sequence: TGTGCCAGCGAGATAGGACAGGGAACCTGGTCTGGAAACACCATATATTTT. Encoded protein: CASEIGQGTWSGNTIYF. Together with reference TRBV5-6 and TRBJ1-3, the CDR3 gives the full variable domain: DAGVTQSPTHLIKTRGQQVTLRCSPKSGHDTVSWYQQALGQGPQFIFQYYEEEERQRGNFPDRFSGHQFPNYSSELNVNALLLGDSALYLCASEIGQGTWSGNTIYFGEGSWLTVV.

The rearrangement joins TRBV7-7 to TRBJ2-1; the match to TRBD1 covers 10 bases. The germline CDR1 and CDR2 sequences are SSHAT and FNYEAQ (reference sequence). The ends lost 3 bases at V and 3 bases at J; junction bases unmatched: 2. This CDR3 region has 15 residues. CDR3 protein: CASSLGQGLYNEQFF. As DNA, the CDR3 is TGTGCCAGCAGCTTGGGACAGGGGCTCTACAATGAGCAGTTCTTC.

The rearrangement joins TRBV27 to TRBJ2-7; a possible D gene is TRBD1 (5 bases). The CDR3 has 13 residues. Trimming pared 7 bases from V and 3 bases from J, leaving 13 bases between. Germline V gives CDR1 MNHEY, CDR2 SMNVEV (reference sequence). The CDR3 region is CASTGGARYEQYF. DNA for the CDR3: TGTGCCAGCACTGGTGGGGCCCGCTACGAGCAGTACTTC.

The chain uses TRBV18 and TRBJ1-1; D remains unclear. Trimming took off 1 base at V and 1 base at J, with 4 bases between the two ends. Germline V CDR1 and CDR2: KGHSH, LQKENI. The CDR3 contains 13 residues. The CDR3 DNA reads TGTGCCAGCTCACCACAGCGGAACACTGAAGCTTTCTTT. It translates to CASSPQRNTEAFF.

The chain links TRBV2 to TRBJ2-5; 7 nucleotides align to TRBD2. V was pared by 4 bases and J by 5 bases, with 7 bases of the junction left unmatched. CDR3 length: 14 amino acids. Germline V lookup: CDR1 SNHLY, CDR2 FYNNEI. The CDR3 reads CASSGRGGWETQYF. The CDR3 DNA follows: TGTGCCAGCAGTGGAAGGGGAGGGTGGGAGACCCAGTACTTC. The whole variable domain, filled in from reference TRBV2 and TRBJ2-5, reads EPEVTQTPSHQVTQMGQEVILRCVPISNHLYFYWYRQILGQKVEFLVSFYNNEISEKSEIFDDQFSVERPDGSNFTLKIRSTKLEDSAMYFCASSGRGGWETQYFGPGTRLLVL.

The chain employs TRBV7-9 and TRBJ1-2; TRBD1 matches 7 bases. The J segment lost 4 bases and the V segment lost 0 bases, leaving 14 bases of the junction unmatched. Per the germline V gene, CDR1 is SEHNR and CDR2 is FQNEAQ (reference sequence). CDR3 length: 18 residues. CDR3: CASSLAPFRQGSVYGYTF. The CDR3 region has the DNA TGTGCCAGCAGCTTAGCCCCCTTTAGACAGGGATCGGTCTATGGCTACACCTTC.

The V and J genes are TRBV5-1 and TRBJ2-7; TRBD2 matches 9 bases. This CDR3 has 16 residues. The V segment lost 0 bases and the J segment 8 bases; nucleotides outside the gene matches: 12. CDR1 is SGHRS, CDR2 YFSETQ, per germline. The CDR3 sequence: CASSLDAGGPITKQYF. CDR3 sequence (DNA): TGCGCCAGCAGCTTGGATGCGGGAGGGCCTATTACTAAGCAGTACTTC. Full variable domain (rest looked up from reference TRBV5-1 and TRBJ2-7): KAGVTQTPRYLIKTRGQQVTLSCSPISGHRSVSWYQQTPGQGLQFLFEYFSETQRNKGNFPGRFSGRQFSNSRSEMNVSTLELGDSALYLCASSLDAGGPITKQYFGPGTRLTVT.

The rearrangement uses TRBV19 and TRBJ1-2; 8 bases fit TRBD1. Germline lookup yields CDR1 LNHDA and CDR2 SQIVND (reference sequence). This CDR3 has 14 residues. V dropped 7 bases and J dropped 4; count of bases not matched to a gene: 8. The CDR3 coding sequence is TGTGCCAGTAATGGGGCAGGGGGCTCCTATGGCTACACCTTC. Residues: CASNGAGGSYGYTF.

The rearrangement joins TRBV4-3 to TRBJ2-5, with a possible D match to TRBD2 (5 bases). Trimming removed 4 bases at V and 5 bases at J, with 20 bases between. Germline CDR1 LGHNA, CDR2 YSLEER. This CDR3 has 16 residues. DNA for the CDR3: TGCGCCAGCAGCCCCCGAACGGGCGGGCCAAGGGAGACCCAGTACTTC. Translating gives CASSPRTGGPRETQYF.

V and J are TRBV4-3 and TRBJ2-7; tentatively, D is TRBD1 (6 bases). The CDR3 contains 16 residues. In germline, CDR1 is LGHNA, CDR2 YSLEER. The ends were cut back, 0 bases at V and 0 bases at J, with 12 bases in the middle. The DNA for the CDR3 is TGCGCCAGCAGCCAAGATCCCCGGGACATCTCCTACGAGCAGTACTTC. The encoded protein is CASSQDPRDISYEQYF.

This chain joins TRBV9 and TRBJ2-2; possibly TRBD1 for D (6 bases). There are 14 residues in the CDR3. Trimming left V 5 bases short and J 0 bases short, with 8 bases between. Germline values: CDR1 SGDLS, CDR2 YYNGEE. The CDR3 DNA sequence: TGTGCCAGCAGGACAGGATCGAACACCGGGGAGCTGTTTTTT. It is translated as CASRTGSNTGELFF. Full variable domain (rest looked up from reference TRBV9 and TRBJ2-2): DSGVTQTPKHLITATGQRVTLRCSPRSGDLSVYWYQQSLDQGLQFLIQYYNGEERAKGNILERFSAQQFPDLHSELNLSSLELGDSALYFCASRTGSNTGELFFGEGSRLTVL.

The chain combines TRBV5-8 with TRBJ1-2; no clear D gene. The germline V gene has CDR1 SGHTS and CDR2 YDEGEE. This CDR3 spans 14 amino acids. Trimming removed 8 bases from V and 4 bases from J, with 18 bases in between. CDR3 DNA: TGTGCCAGTGTCTCTCGGGAGAAACTCTATGGCTACACCTTC. This encodes CASVSREKLYGYTF. The whole variable domain, remainder taken from reference TRBV5-8 and TRBJ1-2, is EAGVTQSPTHLIKTRGQQATLRCSPISGHTSVYWYQQALGLGLQFLLWYDEGEERNRGNFPPRFSGRQFPNYSSELNVNALELEDSALYLCASVSREKLYGYTFGSGTRLTVV.

The rearrangement uses TRBV28 and TRBJ1-2; 12 bases align to TRBD1. V was clipped by 5 bases and J by 7 bases; unmatched bases: 2. Germline CDR1 and CDR2: MDHEN and SYDVKM. This CDR3 has 13 residues. CDR3 DNA sequence: TGTGCCAGCAGTCAGGGACAGGGGGCTGGCTACACCTTC. Amino acid sequence: CASSQGQGAGYTF.

The chain uses TRBV7-2 and TRBJ1-2, with TRBD1 matching over 8 bases. CDR1 and CDR2 (germline): SGHTA, FQGNSA. This CDR3 comprises 15 residues. V trimming: 1 base; J trimming: 8 bases; junction bases outside the gene matches: 9. In DNA form, the CDR3 reads TGTGCCAGCAGCTTAGGGGGGACAGGAAGGTACGGCTACACCTTC. Encoded protein: CASSLGGTGRYGYTF. Supplemented by reference TRBV7-2 and TRBJ1-2, the full variable domain reads GAGVSQSPSNKVTEKGKDVELRCDPISGHTALYWYRQSLGQGLEFLIYFQGNSAPDKSGLPSDRFSAERTGGSVSTLTIQRTQQEDSAVYLCASSLGGTGRYGYTFGSGTRLTVV.

The chain is built from TRBV27 and TRBJ2-1; 10 positions agree with TRBD2. The CDR3 loop spans 14 amino acids. Losses at the gene ends were 7 bases for V and 3 bases for J; bases not matched to a gene: 3. The germline gives CDR1 MNHEY, CDR2 SMNVEV (reference sequence). The CDR3 nucleotides read TGTGCCAGCAAGCGGGGGGGGGACTACAATGAGCAGTTCTTC. Protein product: CASKRGGDYNEQFF.

The chain carries TRBV11-2 and TRBJ2-1; tentative D call: TRBD1 (5 bases). CDR3 length equals 14 residues. V was shortened by 2 bases and J by 2 bases, with 7 bases between the two germline ends. Germline V gene lookup returns CDR1 SGHAT and CDR2 FQNNGV. CDR3 DNA sequence: TGTGCCAGCAGCTTATGGGGCCCCTACAATGAGCAGTTCTTC. As protein: CASSLWGPYNEQFF. The full variable domain, rest sourced from reference TRBV11-2 and TRBJ2-1, is EAGVAQSPRYKIIEKRQSVAFWCNPISGHATLYWYQQILGQGPKLLIQFQNNGVVDDSQLPKDRFSAERLKGVDSTLKIQPAKLEDSAVYLCASSLWGPYNEQFFGPGTRLTVL.

The chain couples TRBV11-2 to TRBJ2-7; 7 bases align to TRBD1. Germline lookup yields CDR1 SGHAT and CDR2 FQNNGV. V lost 7 bases and J lost 6; bases outside the gene matches: 12. There are 14 residues in the CDR3. CDR3 bases: TGTGCCAGCACTACGGACAGGACCTCGGTCGAGCAGTACTTC. It yields the protein CASTTDRTSVEQYF.

This clone was recorded once. The DNA for the CDR3 is TGTGCCAGCAGTTTATTGCGGGGACCCGTAGCAGATACGCAGTATTTT. Translated, it gives CASSLLRGPVADTQYF. The genes are TRBV27 and TRBJ2-3; D might be TRBD2 (6 bases). CDR1 is MNHEY, CDR2 SMNVEV, per germline (reference sequence). The CDR3 is made up of 16 amino acids. V dropped 1 base and J dropped 4 bases, with 15 bases sitting between them.

V gene TRBV5-1 combines with J gene TRBJ2-7; no firm D call. In germline, CDR1 is SGHRS, CDR2 YFSETQ. The CDR3 length is 12 residues. Trimming took off 4 bases at V and 4 bases at J, with 9 bases between the two ends. This CDR3 is CASSQTEYEQYF. The CDR3 nucleotides read TGCGCCAGCAGCCAAACAGAATACGAGCAGTACTTC.

The V call is TRBV27, the J call TRBJ1-5; 7 positions match TRBD1. Per the germline V gene, CDR1 is MNHEY and CDR2 is SMNVEV (reference sequence). Trimming at V came to 4 bases and at J to 2 bases, leaving 8 bases not matched to a gene. There are 16 residues in the CDR3. The CDR3 DNA reads TGTGCCAGCAGTTCGGGGACAGTGAGTGGCAATCAGCCCCAGCATTTT. This sequence encodes CASSSGTVSGNQPQHF.

This chain uses TRBV7-4 with TRBJ2-1, with 9 bases lining up with TRBD1. CDR1 is SGHVT, CDR2 SQSDAQ, per germline. The CDR3 has 15 amino acids. With V trimmed by 3 bases and J by 9 bases, 9 bases remained unmatched. The CDR3 DNA follows: TGTGCCAGCAGCTTCGGGACAGGGTTGGAGGGTGAGCAGTTCTTC. This encodes CASSFGTGLEGEQFF. Filled out from reference TRBV7-4 and TRBJ2-1, the complete variable domain reads GAGVSQSPRYKVAKRGRDVALRCDSISGHVTLYWYRQTLGQGSEVLTYSQSDAQRDKSGRPSGRFSAERPERSVSTLKIQRTEQGDSAVYLCASSFGTGLEGEQFFGPGTRLTVL.